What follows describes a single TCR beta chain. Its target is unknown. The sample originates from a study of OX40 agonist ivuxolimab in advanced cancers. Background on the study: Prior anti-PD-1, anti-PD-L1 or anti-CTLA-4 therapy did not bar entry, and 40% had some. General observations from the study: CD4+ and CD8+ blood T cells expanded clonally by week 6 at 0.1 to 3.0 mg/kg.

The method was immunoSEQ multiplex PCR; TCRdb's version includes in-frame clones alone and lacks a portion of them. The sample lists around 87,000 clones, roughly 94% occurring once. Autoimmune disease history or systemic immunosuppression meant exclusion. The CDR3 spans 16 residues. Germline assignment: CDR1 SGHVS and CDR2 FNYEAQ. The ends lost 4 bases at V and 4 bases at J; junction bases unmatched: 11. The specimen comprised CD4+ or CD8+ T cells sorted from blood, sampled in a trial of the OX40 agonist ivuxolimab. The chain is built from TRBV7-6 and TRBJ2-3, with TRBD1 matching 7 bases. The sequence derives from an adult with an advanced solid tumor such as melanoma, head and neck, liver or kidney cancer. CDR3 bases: TGTGCCAGCAGCTCAGAACAGGGGATCGGCGCAGATACGCAGTATTTT. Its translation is CASSSEQGIGADTQYF.